Below are 7 T cell receptor beta chains sequenced from a single sample in a study of post-analysis software for immune sequencing data. These receptors are not linked to any known antigen. Unique molecular identifiers featured in each of the TCR beta cDNA libraries. TCRdb re-derived calls from the PCR reads in MiXCR, one entry per CDR3 protein. The table has some 700,000 distinct CDR3 sequences, around 64% seen once. The study, taken as a whole, reports: Controls had lower frequencies than patients of four or five TRBV segments, which included TRBV5-6, TRBV5-1 and TRBV20-1.

Sequenced material: blood. The receptors originated from a girl aged 2 to 10 with multiple sclerosis.

The chain recombines TRBV7-2 with TRBJ2-2; D unresolved. The CDR3 covers 15 residues. Germline CDR1 is SGHTA and CDR2 is FQGNSA. V gave up 1 base and J gave up 6 bases, with 12 bases separating them. The CDR3 bases are TGTGCCAGCAGCTTAGTCCCGGTAGGCCCCGGGGAGCTGTTTTTT. This codes for CASSLVPVGPGELFF.

The chain has TRBV12-3 or TRBV12-4 and TRBJ2-5, with D maybe TRBD1 (6 bases). With 2 bases removed from V and 3 bases from J, the gap between germline ends came to 10 bases. This CDR3 is built from 14 residues. This CDR3 is CASSLLRGEETQYF. The CDR3 DNA reads as TGTGCCAGCAGTTTACTCAGGGGCGAAGAGACCCAGTACTTC.

The chain uses TRBV6-6 and TRBJ1-2; 8 bases fit TRBD1. The CDR3 extends over 15 amino acids. Germline CDR1 reads MNHNY; CDR2 reads SVGAGI (reference sequence). The junction had 15 bases not matched to a gene; V was cut back by 7 bases and J by 8 bases. DNA for the CDR3: TGTGCCAGCAACTTTCCAGGGGGCGCAGGTCGGGGCTACACCTTC. This gives the protein CASNFPGGAGRGYTF.

The chain employs TRBV5-1 and TRBJ2-5; D might be TRBD1 (5 bases). V lost 0 bases to trimming and J lost 3 bases, with 9 bases between them. The CDR3 loop spans 14 amino acids. CDR1 SGHRS and CDR2 YFSETQ come from the germline V gene. In DNA, the CDR3 is TGCGCCAGCAGCTTGGTTCAAGGGGAAGAGACCCAGTACTTC. It translates to CASSLVQGEETQYF.

The chain links TRBV15 to TRBJ1-5; TRBD1 matches at 9 bases. The CDR3 covers 14 residues. V was clipped by 4 bases and J by 5 bases; unmatched bases: 3. Germline V lookup: CDR1 LNHNV, CDR2 YYDKDF (reference sequence). This CDR3 reads CATSTDRGYQPQHF. As DNA, the CDR3 is TGTGCCACCAGCACGGACAGGGGATATCAGCCCCAGCATTTT.

This chain uses TRBV6-6 with TRBJ2-1, with 11 positions matching TRBD1. The CDR3 has 14 amino acids. Germline CDR1 is MNHNY and CDR2 is SVGAGI (reference sequence). J lost 8 bases, V lost 6 bases, and 6 bases had no gene match. Here the CDR3 reads CASRGQGALDEQFF. The CDR3 nucleotides are TGTGCCAGCAGAGGACAGGGGGCGCTGGATGAGCAGTTCTTC.

This rearrangement joins TRBV12-3 or TRBV12-4 to TRBJ1-2, with 7 bases matching TRBD1. This CDR3 spans 15 amino acids. Trimming at V came to 5 bases and at J to 6 bases, leaving 12 bases not matched to a gene. CDR3 coding DNA: TGTGCCAGCAGTGGATCCGACAGGGTCTATCATGGCTACACCTTC. Translating gives CASSGSDRVYHGYTF.